Detailed here is one TCR beta chain. Method: immunoSEQ multiplex PCR; TCRdb's copy keeps in-frame clones and lacks some. Counted here are tens of thousands of clones, about 90% occurring once; the ten biggest clones make up approximately 9.5%. This sample stems from a study of T cell changes during pregnancy in multiple sclerosis. Germline V lookup: CDR1 MNHEY, CDR2 SVGAGI. This CDR3 comprises 14 residues. The trim removed 0 bases at V and 8 bases at J, leaving 5 bases unmatched. This sequence originates from a female donor in good health, enrolled as a control in a pregnancy study. The specimen was peripheral blood, collected after pregnancy. The rearrangement joins TRBV6-5 to TRBJ2-3; 7 bases are a match to TRBD2. Here the CDR3 reads CASSYSSGLGTQYF. The CDR3 coding sequence is TGTGCCAGCAGTTACTCTAGCGGGCTGGGTACGCAGTATTTT.